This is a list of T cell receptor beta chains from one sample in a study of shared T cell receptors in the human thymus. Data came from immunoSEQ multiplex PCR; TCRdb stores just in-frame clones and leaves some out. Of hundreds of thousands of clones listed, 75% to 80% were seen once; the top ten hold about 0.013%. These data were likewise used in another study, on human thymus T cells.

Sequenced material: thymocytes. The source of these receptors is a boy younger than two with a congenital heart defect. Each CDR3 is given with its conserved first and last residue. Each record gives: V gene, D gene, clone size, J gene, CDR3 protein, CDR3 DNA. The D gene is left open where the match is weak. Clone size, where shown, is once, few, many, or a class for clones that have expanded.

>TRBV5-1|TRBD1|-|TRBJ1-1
CASSLDQGDQNTEAFF
TGCGCCAGCAGCTTGGATCAGGGGGACCAGAACACTGAAGCTTTCTTT
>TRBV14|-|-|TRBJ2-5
CASRLQGQETQYF
TGTGCCAGCAGGCTACAGGGTCAAGAGACCCAGTACTTC
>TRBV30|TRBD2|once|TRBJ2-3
CASSGPGTQYF
TGTGCCTCTAGCGGGCCAGGTACGCAGTATTTT
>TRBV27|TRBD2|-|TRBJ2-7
CASTRIAGGPHEQYF
TGTGCCAGCACTAGAATAGCGGGAGGGCCCCACGAGCAGTACTTC
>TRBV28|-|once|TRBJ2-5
CASSLASAETQYF
TGTGCCAGCAGTTTGGCTAGCGCAGAGACCCAGTACTTC
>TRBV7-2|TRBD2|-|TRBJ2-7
CASSLAPSGVSSYEQYF
TGTGCCAGCAGCTTAGCGCCTAGCGGGGTGAGCTCCTACGAGCAGTACTTC
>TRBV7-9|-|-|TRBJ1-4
CASSLEDGQKLFF
TGTGCCAGCAGCTTAGAGGATGGGCAAAAACTGTTTTTT
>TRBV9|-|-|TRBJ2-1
CASSGAGNEQFF
TGTGCCAGCAGCGGCGCCGGCAATGAGCAGTTCTTC
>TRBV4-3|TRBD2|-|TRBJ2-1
CASSQDNFASGRALNEQFF
TGCGCCAGCAGCCAAGATAATTTCGCTAGCGGGAGGGCCCTCAATGAGCAGTTCTTC
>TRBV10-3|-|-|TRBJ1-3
CAISEGTTHSGNTIYF
TGTGCCATCAGTGAGGGGACAACTCACTCTGGAAACACCATATATTTT
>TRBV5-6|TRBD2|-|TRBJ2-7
CASSLGGEAGGYEQYF
TGTGCCAGCAGCTTGGGGGGGGAAGCGGGAGGATACGAGCAGTACTTC
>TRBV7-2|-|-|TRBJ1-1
CASSQKRPGEVTEAFF
TGTGCCAGCAGCCAAAAAAGGCCGGGGGAGGTCACTGAAGCTTTCTTT
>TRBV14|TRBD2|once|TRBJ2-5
CASSQVATSGKETQYF
TGTGCCAGCAGCCAAGTAGCAACTAGCGGCAAAGAGACCCAGTACTTC
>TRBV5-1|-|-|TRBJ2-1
CASSFGSRPINEQFF
TGCGCCAGCAGCTTTGGGTCTAGACCCATCAATGAGCAGTTCTTC
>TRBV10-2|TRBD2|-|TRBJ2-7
CASRALGTSGSWGNYEQYF
TGCGCCAGCAGGGCCCTTGGGACTAGCGGGAGCTGGGGAAACTACGAGCAGTACTTC
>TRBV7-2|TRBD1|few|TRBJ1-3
CASSHPTGGRNTIYF
TGTGCCAGCAGTCATCCGACAGGGGGTAGAAACACCATATATTTT
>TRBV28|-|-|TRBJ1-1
CASSSGQGFAEAFF
-
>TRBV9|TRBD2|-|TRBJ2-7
CASSVGLAGGSYEQYF
TGTGCCAGCAGCGTAGGACTAGCGGGAGGATCCTACGAGCAGTACTTC
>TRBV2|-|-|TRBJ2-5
CASSGGDGRWTQYF
TGTGCCAGCAGTGGGGGGGACGGTAGATGGACCCAGTACTTC
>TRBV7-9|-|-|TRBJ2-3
CATPLLGGQYF
TGTGCCACTCCCCTTCTAGGGGGGCAGTATTTT
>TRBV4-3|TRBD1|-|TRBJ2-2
CASSRLTGARGGELFF
TGCGCCAGCAGCCGACTAACAGGGGCTCGGGGCGGGGAGCTGTTTTTT
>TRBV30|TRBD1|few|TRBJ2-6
CAWSVVGTGGSGANVLTF
TGTGCCTGGAGTGTGGTAGGGACAGGGGGCTCTGGGGCCAACGTCCTGACTTTC
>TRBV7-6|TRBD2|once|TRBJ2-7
CASSPEAGGLSSYEQYF
TGTGCCAGCAGCCCCGAGGCGGGAGGCCTCAGCTCCTACGAGCAGTACTTC
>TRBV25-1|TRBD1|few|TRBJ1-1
CASNKQGAGDTEAFF
TGTGCCAGCAACAAACAGGGGGCGGGAGACACTGAAGCTTTCTTT
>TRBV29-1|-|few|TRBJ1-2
CSVEAGNGYTF
TGCAGCGTTGAGGCAGGCAATGGCTACACCTTC
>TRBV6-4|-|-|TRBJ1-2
CASSDTGYGYTF
TGTGCCAGCAGTGACACCGGTTATGGCTACACCTTC
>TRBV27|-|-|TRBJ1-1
CASSPGVGAFF
TGTGCCAGCAGCCCAGGCGTTGGAGCTTTCTTT
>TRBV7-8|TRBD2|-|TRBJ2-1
CASSLGVSGRWNEQFF
TGTGCCAGCAGCTTAGGGGTTAGCGGGAGGTGGAATGAGCAGTTCTTC
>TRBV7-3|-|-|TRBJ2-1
CASSLTVAGREQFF
TGTGCCAGCAGCTTAACGGTTGCGGGACGAGAGCAGTTCTTC
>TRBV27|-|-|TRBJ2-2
CASSLDYHTGELFF
TGTGCCAGCAGTCTAGACTACCACACCGGGGAGCTGTTTTTT
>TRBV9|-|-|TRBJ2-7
CASSGQSSYEQYF
TGTGCCAGCAGCGGACAGTCCTCCTACGAGCAGTACTTC
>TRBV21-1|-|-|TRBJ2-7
CASSKWDRGLRYEQYF
TGTGCCAGCAGCAAGTGGGACAGGGGGCTGAGGTACGAGCAGTACTTC
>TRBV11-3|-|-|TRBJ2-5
CASSLGVSFGQETQYF
TGTGCCAGCAGCTTAGGTGTTAGTTTTGGCCAAGAGACCCAGTACTTC
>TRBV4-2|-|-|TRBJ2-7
CASSQGQAAYEQYF
TGTGCCAGCAGCCAAGGACAGGCCGCCTACGAGCAGTACTTC
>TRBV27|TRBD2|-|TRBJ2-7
CASSLKRGSYEQYF
TGTGCCAGCAGTTTAAAGCGGGGATCCTACGAGCAGTACTTC
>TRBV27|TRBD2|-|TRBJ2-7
CASSFSLAGVYAQYF
TGTGCCAGCAGTTTTTCACTAGCGGGAGTCTACGCGCAGTACTTC
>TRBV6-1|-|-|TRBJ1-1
CASSEALRNTKNTEAFF
TGTGCCAGCAGTGAAGCGCTTCGTAACACCAAGAACACTGAAGCTTTCTTT
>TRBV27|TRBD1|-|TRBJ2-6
CASSLSGQGAPGANVLTF
TGTGCCAGCAGTTTATCGGGACAGGGGGCACCTGGGGCCAACGTCCTGACTTTC
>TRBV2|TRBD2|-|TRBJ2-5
CARGASGSREQETQYF
TGTGCCAGAGGGGCGAGCGGGAGCCGTGAACAAGAGACCCAGTACTTC
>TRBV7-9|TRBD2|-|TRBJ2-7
CASSPSGLAGGYEQYF
TGTGCCAGCAGCCCCTCGGGACTAGCGGGAGGTTACGAGCAGTACTTC
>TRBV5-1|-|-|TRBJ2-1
CASSSQGINEQFF
TGCGCCAGCAGCTCACAGGGAATCAATGAGCAGTTCTTC
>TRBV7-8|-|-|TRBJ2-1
CASSFPRSSRLYNEQFF
TGTGCCAGCAGCTTTCCCAGGTCTAGCAGATTATACAATGAGCAGTTCTTC
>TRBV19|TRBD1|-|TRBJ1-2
CASYRQGAVGYTF
TGTGCCAGCTACCGACAGGGGGCCGTAGGCTACACCTTC
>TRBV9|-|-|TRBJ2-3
CASSVGVEERSTDTQYF
TGTGCCAGCAGCGTAGGGGTCGAGGAGCGTAGCACAGATACGCAGTATTTT
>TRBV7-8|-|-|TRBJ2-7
CASSLRPGKGSYEQYF
TGTGCCAGCAGCTTAAGGCCGGGGAAGGGCTCCTACGAGCAGTACTTC
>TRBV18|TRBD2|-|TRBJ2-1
CASSPLLAVGRGEQFF
TGTGCCAGCTCACCGCTACTAGCGGTCGGTAGGGGTGAGCAGTTCTTC
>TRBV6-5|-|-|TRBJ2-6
CATEGGKGANVLTF
TGTGCCACGGAGGGCGGGAAAGGGGCCAACGTCCTGACTTTC
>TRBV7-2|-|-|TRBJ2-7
CASSLLDPYEQYF
TGTGCCAGCAGCTTACTAGACCCCTACGAGCAGTACTTC
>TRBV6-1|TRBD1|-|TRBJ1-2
CASREADRGRRGSRNYGYTF
TGTGCCAGCAGGGAAGCGGACAGGGGGCGTCGGGGCAGCCGTAACTATGGCTACACCTTC